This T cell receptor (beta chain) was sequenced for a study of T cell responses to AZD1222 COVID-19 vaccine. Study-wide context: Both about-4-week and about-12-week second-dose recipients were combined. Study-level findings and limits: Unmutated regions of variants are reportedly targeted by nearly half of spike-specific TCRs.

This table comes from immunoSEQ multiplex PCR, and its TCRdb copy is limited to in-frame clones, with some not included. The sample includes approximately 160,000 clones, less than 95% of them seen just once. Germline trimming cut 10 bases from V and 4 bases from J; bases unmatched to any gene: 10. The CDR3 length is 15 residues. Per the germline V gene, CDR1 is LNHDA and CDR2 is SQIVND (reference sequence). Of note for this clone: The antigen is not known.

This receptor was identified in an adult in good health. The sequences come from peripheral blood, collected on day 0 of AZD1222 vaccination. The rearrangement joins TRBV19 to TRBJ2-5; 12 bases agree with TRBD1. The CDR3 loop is CATSPGQGARETQYF. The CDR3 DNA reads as TGTGCCACCTCTCCGGGACAGGGGGCTCGAGAGACCCAGTACTTC.